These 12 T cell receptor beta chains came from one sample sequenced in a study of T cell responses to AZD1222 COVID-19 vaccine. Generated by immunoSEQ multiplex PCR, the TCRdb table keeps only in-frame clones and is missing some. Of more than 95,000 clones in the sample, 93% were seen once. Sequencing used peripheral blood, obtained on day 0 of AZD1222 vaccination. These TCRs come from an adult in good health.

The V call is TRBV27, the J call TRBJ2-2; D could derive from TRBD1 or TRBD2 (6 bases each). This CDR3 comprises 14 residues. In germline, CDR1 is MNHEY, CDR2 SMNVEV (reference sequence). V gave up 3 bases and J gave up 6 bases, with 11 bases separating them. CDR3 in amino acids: CASSLWGAAGELFF. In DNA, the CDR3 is TGTGCCAGCAGTTTGTGGGGGGCAGCCGGGGAGCTGTTTTTT.

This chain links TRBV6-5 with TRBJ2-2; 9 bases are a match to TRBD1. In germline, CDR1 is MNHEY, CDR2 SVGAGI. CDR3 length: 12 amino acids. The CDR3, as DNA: TGTGCACAGGGGGCGCAAACCGGGGAGCTGTTTTTT. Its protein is CAQGAQTGELFF.

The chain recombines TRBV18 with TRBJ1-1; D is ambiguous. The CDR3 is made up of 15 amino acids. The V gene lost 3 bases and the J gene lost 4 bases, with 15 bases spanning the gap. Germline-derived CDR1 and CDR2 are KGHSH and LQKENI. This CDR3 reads CASSPSTGLSTEAFF. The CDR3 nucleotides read TGTGCCAGCTCACCTTCCACGGGCTTGAGCACTGAAGCTTTCTTT.

The CDR3 sequence: CASRVTGRDRGGEQYF. The CDR3 DNA is TGTGCCAGCAGGGTCACGGGCCGGGACAGGGGCGGCGAGCAGTACTTC. The chain joins TRBV5-6 to TRBJ2-7; 10 bases line up with TRBD1. The CDR3 is 16 amino acids. Looked up from germline, CDR1 is SGHDT and CDR2 is YYEEEE. V lost 5 bases, J lost 6 bases, and 14 bases stayed unmatched.

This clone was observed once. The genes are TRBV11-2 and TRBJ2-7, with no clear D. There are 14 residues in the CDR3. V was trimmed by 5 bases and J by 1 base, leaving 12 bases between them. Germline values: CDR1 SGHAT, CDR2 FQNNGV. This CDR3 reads CASSHRQVSYEQYF. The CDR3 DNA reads TGTGCCAGCAGCCACCGACAAGTATCCTACGAGCAGTACTTC.

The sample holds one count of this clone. CDR3 nucleotide sequence: TGTGCCAGCAGTCTGACAGGGGGCGCTTATGGCTACACCTTC. It specifies CASSLTGGAYGYTF. The chain carries TRBV6-5 and TRBJ1-2; 10 bases are shared with TRBD1. V shed 5 bases, J shed 5 bases, and the junction held 5 bases outside the gene matches. CDR3 length: 14 amino acids. Germline lookup yields CDR1 MNHEY and CDR2 SVGAGI.

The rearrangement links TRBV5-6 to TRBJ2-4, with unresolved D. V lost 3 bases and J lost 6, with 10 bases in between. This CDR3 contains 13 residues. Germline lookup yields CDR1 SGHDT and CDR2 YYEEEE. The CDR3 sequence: CASSSLGGNIQYF. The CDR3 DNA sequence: TGTGCCAGCAGCTCCTTGGGTGGAAACATTCAGTACTTC.

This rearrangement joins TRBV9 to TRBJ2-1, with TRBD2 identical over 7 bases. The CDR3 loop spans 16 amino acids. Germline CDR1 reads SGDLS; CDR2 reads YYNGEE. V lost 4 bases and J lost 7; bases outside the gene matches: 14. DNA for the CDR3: TGTGCCAGCAGCCCCCCTCCCGGGACTACCATGAATGAGCAGTTCTTC. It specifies CASSPPPGTTMNEQFF.

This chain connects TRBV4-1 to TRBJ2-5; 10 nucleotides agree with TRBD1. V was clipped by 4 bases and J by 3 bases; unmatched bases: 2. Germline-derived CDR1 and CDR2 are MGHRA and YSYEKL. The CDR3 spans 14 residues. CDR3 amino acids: CASSLGTGEETQYF. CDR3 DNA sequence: TGCGCCAGCAGCCTCGGGACAGGGGAAGAGACCCAGTACTTC.

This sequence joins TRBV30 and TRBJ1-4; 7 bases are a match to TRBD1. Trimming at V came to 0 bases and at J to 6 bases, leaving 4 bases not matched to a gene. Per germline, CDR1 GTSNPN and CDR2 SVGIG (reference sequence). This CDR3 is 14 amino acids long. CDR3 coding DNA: TGTGCCTGGAGTGTACAGGGGCTTTATGAAAAACTGTTTTTT. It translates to CAWSVQGLYEKLFF. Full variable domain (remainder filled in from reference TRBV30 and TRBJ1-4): SQTIHQWPATLVQPVGSPLSLECTVEGTSNPNLYWYRQAAGRGLQLLFYSVGIGQISSEVPQNLSASRPQDRQFILSSKKLLLSDSGFYLCAWSVQGLYEKLFFGSGTQLSVL.

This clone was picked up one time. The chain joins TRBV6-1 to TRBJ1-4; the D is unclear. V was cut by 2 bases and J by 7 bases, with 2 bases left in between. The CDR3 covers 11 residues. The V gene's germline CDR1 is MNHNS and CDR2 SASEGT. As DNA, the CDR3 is TGTGCCAGCAGTGAATCTGAAAAACTGTTTTTT. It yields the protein CASSESEKLFF.

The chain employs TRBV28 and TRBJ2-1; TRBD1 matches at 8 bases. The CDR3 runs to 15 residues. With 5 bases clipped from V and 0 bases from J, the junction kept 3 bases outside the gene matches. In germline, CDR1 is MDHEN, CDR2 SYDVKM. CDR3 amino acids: CASSRTGGSYNEQFF. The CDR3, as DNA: TGTGCCAGCAGTCGTACAGGGGGCTCCTACAATGAGCAGTTCTTC.